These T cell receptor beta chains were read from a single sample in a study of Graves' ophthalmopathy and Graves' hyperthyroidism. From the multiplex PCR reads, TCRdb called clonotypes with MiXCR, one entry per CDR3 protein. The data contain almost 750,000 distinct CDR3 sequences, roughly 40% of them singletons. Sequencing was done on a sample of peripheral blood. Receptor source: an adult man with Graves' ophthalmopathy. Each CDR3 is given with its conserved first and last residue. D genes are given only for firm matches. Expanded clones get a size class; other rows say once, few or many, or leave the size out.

CDR3 DNA: TGTGCCAGCAGCTTCGGGACAGCTACAGATACGCAGTATTTT; CDR3 protein: CASSFGTATDTQYF; J gene: TRBJ2-3; D gene: TRBD1; clone size: few; V gene: TRBV5-5
CDR3 DNA: TGTGCCAGCAGCTGGGGAGGTACTCCAACTAATGAAAAACTGTTTTTT; CDR3 protein: CASSWGGTPTNEKLFF; J gene: TRBJ1-4; D gene: -; clone size: -; V gene: TRBV7-2
CDR3 DNA: TGTGCCAGCAGCTTAGTACAGGGACCAACTAATGAAAAACTGTTTTTT; CDR3 protein: CASSLVQGPTNEKLFF; J gene: TRBJ1-4; D gene: -; clone size: many; V gene: TRBV11-3
CDR3 DNA: TGTGCCAGAGGGGGGCTTAACACCGGGGAGCTGTTTTTT; CDR3 protein: CARGGLNTGELFF; J gene: TRBJ2-2; D gene: -; clone size: few; V gene: TRBV25-1
CDR3 DNA: TGTGCCAGCAGCTTAGCGAAGGGTATGGACAGGGGGGGCAATCAGCCCCAGCATTTT; CDR3 protein: CASSLAKGMDRGGNQPQHF; J gene: TRBJ1-5; D gene: TRBD1; clone size: -; V gene: TRBV7-9
CDR3 DNA: TGCAGTGCCCCCCGTAGCGGGGGGGAGCCTTACGAGCAGTACTTC; CDR3 protein: CSAPRSGGEPYEQYF; J gene: TRBJ2-7; D gene: TRBD2; clone size: few; V gene: TRBV20-1
CDR3 DNA: TGTGCCAGCAGCAGGGGGGTCGGGGAGCAGTACTTC; CDR3 protein: CASSRGVGEQYF; J gene: TRBJ2-7; D gene: -; clone size: few; V gene: TRBV6-5
CDR3 DNA: TGTGTCAGCAGTTTAACGGGGTCCTCATATGGCTACACCTTC; CDR3 protein: CVSSLTGSSYGYTF; J gene: TRBJ1-2; D gene: -; clone size: few; V gene: TRBV2
CDR3 DNA: TGCAGCGTTGGCTGGGACAACGTCGAGCAGTACTTC; CDR3 protein: CSVGWDNVEQYF; J gene: TRBJ2-7; D gene: -; clone size: many; V gene: TRBV29-1
CDR3 DNA: TGTGCCAGCAGTTTCTACAGGAAGGAGACCCAGTACTTC; CDR3 protein: CASSFYRKETQYF; J gene: TRBJ2-5; D gene: -; clone size: many; V gene: TRBV12-3/TRBV12-4
CDR3 DNA: TGCAGCGATGAAGATCAGGGGTTCGGCTCCTACGAGCAGTACTTC; CDR3 protein: CSDEDQGFGSYEQYF; J gene: TRBJ2-7; D gene: -; clone size: -; V gene: TRBV29-1
CDR3 DNA: TGCAGTGCCGAACTGCCCCAAGAGGCCCAGTACTTC; CDR3 protein: CSAELPQEAQYF; J gene: TRBJ2-5; D gene: -; clone size: -; V gene: TRBV20-1
CDR3 DNA: TGTGCCAGCTCTCCCGGCCTTCACGAGCAGTACTTC; CDR3 protein: CASSPGLHEQYF; J gene: TRBJ2-7; D gene: -; clone size: many; V gene: TRBV2
CDR3 DNA: TGTGCCAGCAGTTCGACACCAGACTCTGGAAACACCATATATTTT; CDR3 protein: CASSSTPDSGNTIYF; J gene: TRBJ1-3; D gene: -; clone size: -; V gene: TRBV27